Below, 32 T cell receptor beta chains from the same sample are listed, as sequenced in a study of blood T cell repertoires in COVID-19. TCRdb's copy holds only in-frame clones and misses some; the assay was immunoSEQ multiplex PCR. The table lists roughly 200,000 clones, about four fifths of them singletons. Sample: peripheral blood. Receptors were obtained from a man in his 60s with acute or convalescent COVID-19.

This clone was seen a single time. In nucleotides, the CDR3 is TGTGCCAGCAGCTCTCGGGATAGCACAGATACGCAGTATTTT. This encodes CASSSRDSTDTQYF. V gene TRBV9 combines with J gene TRBJ2-3; D may be TRBD2 (5 bases). CDR1 is SGDLS and CDR2 is YYNGEE in the germline V gene. This CDR3 is 14 amino acids long. Trimming pared 4 bases from V and 0 bases from J, leaving 9 bases between.

The chain uses TRBV11-2 and TRBJ1-6; 9 nucleotides line up with TRBD1. The CDR3 has 17 amino acids. Unmatched junction bases numbered 10, after V lost 6 bases and J lost 4 bases. The V gene's germline CDR1 is SGHAT and CDR2 FQNNGV. The CDR3 coding sequence is TGTGCCAGCAGACTACCGGGACAGGGAGGGTATAATTCACCCCTCCACTTT. Amino acid sequence: CASRLPGQGGYNSPLHF.

The rearrangement links TRBV6-4 to TRBJ2-2, with D possibly matching TRBD1 (5 bases). There are 14 residues in the CDR3. Germline CDR1 and CDR2: MRHNA and SNTAGT. V lost 5 bases and J 0 bases, leaving 7 bases between the germline ends. The CDR3 DNA reads TGTGCCAGCAGTAGGGGATCGAACACCGGGGAGCTGTTTTTT. It specifies CASSRGSNTGELFF.

This clone appeared once. The rearrangement links TRBV5-6 to TRBJ1-2, with TRBD1 matching 9 bases. V shed 0 bases, J shed 7 bases, and the junction held 13 bases outside the gene matches. There are 17 residues in the CDR3. Germline V gene data show CDR1 as SGHDT and CDR2 as YYEEEE. The CDR3 loop reads CASSLGGTGRRSGGYTF. The CDR3 DNA reads TGTGCCAGCAGCTTGGGCGGGACAGGGCGGCGATCGGGTGGCTACACCTTC.

The chain has TRBV6-5 and TRBJ2-7, with 10 positions matching TRBD1. Looked up from germline, CDR1 is MNHEY and CDR2 is SVGAGI. Unmatched junction bases numbered 4, after V lost 2 bases and J lost 6 bases. This CDR3 is built from 14 residues. The CDR3 sequence: CASSYDRGRGEQYF. DNA of the CDR3: TGTGCCAGCAGTTACGACAGGGGGCGCGGCGAGCAGTACTTC.

The chain combines TRBV7-2 with TRBJ2-7; TRBD2 aligns across 10 bases. Germline CDR1 is SGHTA and CDR2 is FQGNSA. The V segment lost 5 bases and the J segment 4 bases; nucleotides outside the gene matches: 8. The length of the CDR3 is 15 residues. The CDR3: CASSPSSGGPYEQYF. For the CDR3, the DNA is TGTGCCAGCAGCCCATCTAGCGGGGGTCCTTACGAGCAGTACTTC.

This sequence joins TRBV19 and TRBJ2-7; D is perhaps TRBD2 (5 bases). Germline V CDR1 and CDR2: LNHDA, SQIVND (reference sequence). V lost 5 bases to trimming and J lost 4 bases, with 12 bases between them. This CDR3 is 13 amino acids long. DNA of the CDR3: TGTGCCAGTAGTTTCGGACTGAGGTACGAGCAGTACTTC. Translating it yields CASSFGLRYEQYF.

The J gene is TRBJ1-4, the V gene TRBV18; no reliable D call. The CDR3 length is 11 residues. V lost 2 bases, J lost 8 bases, and 3 bases lay in between. CDR1 and CDR2 (germline): KGHSH, LQKENI. The CDR3 sequence is CASSPLEKLFF. In DNA form, the CDR3 reads TGTGCCAGCTCACCATTAGAAAAACTGTTTTTT.

The genes are TRBV29-1 and TRBJ2-3, with D possibly matching TRBD1 (6 bases). The germline CDR1 and CDR2 sequences are SQVTM and ANQGSEA. This CDR3 contains 12 residues. Trimming left V 3 bases short and J 4 bases short, with 8 bases between. The CDR3 sequence: CSVDSGADTQYF. CDR3 coding DNA: TGCAGCGTTGATTCAGGGGCAGATACGCAGTATTTT.

The chain uses TRBV6-1 and TRBJ1-2, with 9 bases matching TRBD1. Trimming at V came to 3 bases and at J to 5 bases, leaving 1 base not matched to a gene. Per the germline V gene, CDR1 is MNHNS and CDR2 is SASEGT. There are 13 residues in the CDR3. The CDR3 DNA sequence: TGTGCCAGCAGTGAGGGGACAGGGTATGGCTACACCTTC. Amino acid sequence: CASSEGTGYGYTF.

This sequence joins TRBV6-1 and TRBJ2-7; 7 bases match TRBD2. From germline, CDR1 is MNHNS and CDR2 SASEGT. V was pared by 2 bases and J by 6 bases, with 1 base of the junction left unmatched. The CDR3 extends over 12 amino acids. The CDR3 protein is CASSEWGGEQYF. For the CDR3, the DNA is TGTGCCAGCAGTGAATGGGGGGGCGAGCAGTACTTC.

The CDR3 DNA is TGTGCCAGCAGCTTTATAGCCGACGAGATTTACGAGCAGTACTTC. Translating gives CASSFIADEIYEQYF. V is TRBV7-8 and J is TRBJ2-7; D call uncertain. Germline V gene lookup returns CDR1 SGHVS and CDR2 FQNEAQ. V was trimmed by 3 bases and J by 4 bases, leaving 16 bases between them. The CDR3 runs to 15 residues.

This chain joins TRBV3-1 (or the pseudogene TRBV3-2) and TRBJ2-1; D unresolved. The CDR3 sequence is 16 residues long. With 4 bases removed from V and 6 bases from J, the gap between germline ends came to 19 bases. Germline V gene lookup returns CDR1 LGHDT and CDR2 YNNKEL (reference sequence). CDR3 in amino acids: CASSLNRGYDFNEQFF. For the CDR3, the DNA is TGTGCCAGCAGCCTCAACCGAGGCTACGACTTCAATGAGCAGTTCTTC.

The V call is TRBV7-2, the J call TRBJ2-1, with a weak D call TRBD1 (6 bases). V dropped 0 bases and J dropped 8 bases, with 14 bases sitting between them. The germline V gene encodes CDR1 SGHTA and CDR2 FQGNSA. The CDR3 totals 15 residues. The CDR3 here is CASSLAPQGRDEQFF. The CDR3 bases are TGTGCCAGCAGCTTAGCGCCACAGGGTAGGGATGAGCAGTTCTTC.

V and J are TRBV7-9 and TRBJ1-3, with D tentatively TRBD1 (5 bases). The CDR3 has 16 amino acids. The V and J ends lost 2 bases and 4 bases respectively, with 15 bases between them. Germline lookup yields CDR1 SEHNR and CDR2 FQNEAQ (reference sequence). The CDR3 protein is CASSLLEGLGGNTIYF. CDR3 bases: TGTGCCAGCAGCTTATTGGAGGGGCTGGGAGGAAACACCATATATTTT.

The chain is built from TRBV18 and TRBJ1-1; D remains ambiguous. The length of the CDR3 is 14 residues. Trimming took 6 bases from V and 4 from J, leaving 15 bases between them. The V gene's germline CDR1 is KGHSH and CDR2 LQKENI. The CDR3, as DNA: TGTGCCAGCTCCCCCAGGCAGCAGTCCACTGAAGCTTTCTTT. Translating it yields CASSPRQQSTEAFF.

V usage is TRBV7-8 and J usage is TRBJ2-7, with D uncertain. V lost 2 bases and J lost 5, with 7 bases in between. The CDR3 consists of 12 residues. Germline CDR1 and CDR2: SGHVS and FQNEAQ. CDR3 sequence: CASSLYSNEQYF. The CDR3 region has the DNA TGTGCCAGCAGCTTATACAGTAACGAGCAGTACTTC.

V usage is TRBV6-5 and J usage is TRBJ1-1; a weak D match, TRBD1 (5 bases). V gave up 4 bases and J gave up 7 bases, with 13 bases separating them. Germline V lookup: CDR1 MNHEY, CDR2 SVGAGI. This CDR3 spans 13 amino acids. The CDR3 loop is CASSSRQSGEAFF. CDR3 bases: TGTGCCAGCAGTTCACGACAGTCCGGTGAAGCTTTCTTT.

The CDR3 spells CASSPSGTGGVEQYF. In nucleotides, the CDR3 is TGTGCCAGCAGTCCCTCCGGGACAGGGGGTGTCGAGCAGTACTTC. J is TRBJ2-7 and V is TRBV9, with TRBD1 matching 11 bases. Germline trimming cut 5 bases from V and 6 bases from J; bases unmatched to any gene: 10. The germline gives CDR1 SGDLS, CDR2 YYNGEE. CDR3 length equals 15 residues. Drawing the rest from reference TRBV9 and TRBJ2-7, the complete variable domain is DSGVTQTPKHLITATGQRVTLRCSPRSGDLSVYWYQQSLDQGLQFLIQYYNGEERAKGNILERFSAQQFPDLHSELNLSSLELGDSALYFCASSPSGTGGVEQYFGPGTRLTVT.

This chain links TRBV6-2 or TRBV6-3 with TRBJ2-1; D unclear. Germline V lookup: CDR1 MNHEY, CDR2 SVGEGT. Trimming left V 6 bases short and J 3 bases short, with 12 bases between. The CDR3 sequence is 14 residues long. The CDR3 coding sequence is TGTGCCAGCAGCCCCCATAGAAACTACAATGAGCAGTTCTTC. Protein sequence: CASSPHRNYNEQFF.

The chain uses TRBV7-3 and TRBJ1-2, with 10 bases identical to TRBD1. The CDR3 is 15 residues long. The ends lost 5 bases at V and 6 bases at J; junction bases unmatched: 9. Germline V gene sequence: CDR1 SGHTA, CDR2 FQGTGA. CDR3 in amino acids: CASSSQTGGADGYTF. The CDR3 coding sequence is TGTGCCAGCAGCAGCCAGACAGGGGGCGCTGATGGCTACACCTTC. The whole variable domain, remainder taken from reference TRBV7-3 and TRBJ1-2, is GAGVSQTPSNKVTEKGKYVELRCDPISGHTALYWYRQSLGQGPEFLIYFQGTGAADDSGLPNDRFFAVRPEGSVSTLKIQRTERGDSAVYLCASSSQTGGADGYTFGSGTRLTVV.

This clone was picked up one time. This chain uses TRBV6-7 with TRBJ1-6, with 8 bases matching TRBD1. TRBV6-7 is sorted into the ORF group, with uncertain function. Trimming at V came to 5 bases and at J to 8 bases, leaving 8 bases not matched to a gene. CDR3 length: 15 amino acids. CDR3 sequence (DNA): TGTGCCAGCAGTAACAGGGGGATGACGGATTCACCCCTCCACTTT. Translation: CASSNRGMTDSPLHF.

This clone was observed a single time. The chain has TRBV18 and TRBJ1-5; perhaps TRBD1 as D (5 bases). V gave up 0 bases and J gave up 5 bases, with 11 bases separating them. Germline-derived CDR1 and CDR2 are KGHSH and LQKENI. This CDR3 region has 15 residues. CDR3 in amino acids: CASSPPGGSDQPQHF. CDR3 DNA sequence: TGTGCCAGCTCACCACCGGGGGGATCCGATCAGCCCCAGCATTTT. The whole variable domain, filled in from reference TRBV18 and TRBJ1-5, reads NAGVMQNPRHLVRRRGQEARLRCSPMKGHSHVYWYRQLPEEGLKFMVYLQKENIIDESGMPKERFSAEFPKEGPSILRIQQVVRGDSAAYFCASSPPGGSDQPQHFGDGTRLSIL.

In this sample, this clone turned up once. This rearrangement joins TRBV6-2 or TRBV6-3 to TRBJ1-5, with 10 bases fitting TRBD1. The CDR3 extends over 14 amino acids. V trimming: 4 bases; J trimming: 5 bases; junction bases outside the gene matches: 2. Germline V gives CDR1 MNHEY, CDR2 SVGEGT. This chain's CDR3 is CASSSDRGDQPQHF. The CDR3 DNA follows: TGTGCCAGCAGTTCGGACAGGGGGGATCAGCCCCAGCATTTT.

J is TRBJ1-5 and V is TRBV2, with a tentative D call TRBD1 (6 bases). The germline gives CDR1 SNHLY, CDR2 FYNNEI. V gave up 11 bases and J gave up 1 base, with 12 bases separating them. CDR3 length equals 13 residues. The CDR3 sequence: CAARQESNQPQHF. CDR3 bases: TGTGCCGCAAGACAGGAAAGCAATCAGCCCCAGCATTTT.

The chain links TRBV15 to TRBJ1-5, with D hard to call. This CDR3 is built from 15 residues. Between the trimmed V and J ends, which lost 3 bases and 0 bases, there was a span of 9 bases. Per germline, CDR1 LNHNV and CDR2 YYDKDF (reference sequence). The DNA of the CDR3 is TGTGCCACCAGCAGCGACTATTATAGCAATCAGCCCCAGCATTTT. This translates into CATSSDYYSNQPQHF.

The J gene is TRBJ1-1, the V gene TRBV7-9; 7 positions match TRBD1. Germline lookup yields CDR1 SEHNR and CDR2 FQNEAQ (reference sequence). The V segment lost 5 bases and the J segment 4 bases; nucleotides outside the gene matches: 10. This CDR3 comprises 15 residues. The CDR3 coding sequence is TGTGCCAGCAGCCTTCGACAGGGTGGGGGCACTGAAGCTTTCTTT. Translated, it gives CASSLRQGGGTEAFF. Full variable domain (remainder filled in from reference TRBV7-9 and TRBJ1-1): DTGVSQNPRHKITKRGQNVTFRCDPISEHNRLYWYRQTLGQGPEFLTYFQNEAQLEKSRLLSDRFSAERPKGSFSTLEIQRTEQGDSAMYLCASSLRQGGGTEAFFGQGTRLTVV.

This clone has more than one count but fewer than ten. The CDR3 region is CASSLGNGGSGANVLTF. The CDR3 DNA reads TGTGCCAGCAGCTTGGGTAACGGGGGCTCTGGGGCCAACGTCCTGACTTTC. This sequence joins TRBV5-4 and TRBJ2-6; weak D call: TRBD2 (6 bases). V dropped 0 bases and J dropped 0 bases, with 10 bases sitting between them. CDR3 length equals 17 residues. Looked up from germline, CDR1 is SGHNT and CDR2 is YYREEE (reference sequence).

The CDR3, as DNA: TGTGCCATCAGCTACTTACAGGGGAACACAAACAATGAGCAGTTCTTC. It translates to CAISYLQGNTNNEQFF. This rearrangement joins TRBV10-3 to TRBJ2-1; TRBD1 agrees at 7 bases. V trimming: 6 bases; J trimming: 5 bases; junction bases outside the gene matches: 13. This CDR3 region has 16 residues. Germline CDR1 and CDR2: ENHRY and SYGVKD.

The rearrangement uses TRBV7-9 and TRBJ2-1; TRBD1 aligns across 8 bases. The CDR3 sequence is 16 residues long. V gave up 5 bases and J gave up 10 bases; unmatched junction bases: 16. CDR1 SEHNR and CDR2 FQNEAQ come from the germline V gene (reference sequence). The CDR3 DNA reads TGTGCCAGCAGCCCCGATGTCCGGACAGGGAGTCCGGAGCAGTTCTTC. It codes for CASSPDVRTGSPEQFF.

The genes are TRBV11-2 and TRBJ2-1, with 11 bases fitting TRBD2. In germline, CDR1 is SGHAT, CDR2 FQNNGV. The J segment lost 7 bases and the V segment lost 5 bases, leaving 10 bases of the junction unmatched. The CDR3 runs to 16 residues. CDR3 nucleotide sequence: TGTGCCAGCAGCACAGTAGCGGGAGGGGGTTTGAATGAGCAGTTCTTC. Translated: CASSTVAGGGLNEQFF.

The rearrangement joins TRBV5-4 to TRBJ2-3; 12 nucleotides align to TRBD2. Germline CDR1 SGHNT, CDR2 YYREEE (reference sequence). The CDR3 is 16 amino acids. Unmatched junction bases numbered 6, after V lost 4 bases and J lost 3 bases. CDR3 sequence: CASSNFLAGGTDTQYF. The CDR3 coding sequence is TGTGCCAGCAGCAACTTCCTAGCGGGGGGGACAGATACGCAGTATTTT.